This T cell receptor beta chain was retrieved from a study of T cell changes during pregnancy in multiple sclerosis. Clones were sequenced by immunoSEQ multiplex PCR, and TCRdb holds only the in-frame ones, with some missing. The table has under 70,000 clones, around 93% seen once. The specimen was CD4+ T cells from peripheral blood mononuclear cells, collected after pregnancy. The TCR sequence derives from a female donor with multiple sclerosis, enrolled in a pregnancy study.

DNA for the CDR3: TGTGCCAGCAGCGAAACTAGCGGGGGGGATACGCAGTATTTT. Translated: CASSETSGGDTQYF. The chain joins TRBV7-6 to TRBJ2-3, with 12 bases matching TRBD2. Germline values: CDR1 SGHVS, CDR2 FNYEAQ. After removal of 5 bases from V and 6 bases from J, the junction contained 3 bases not matched to a gene. The CDR3 has 14 amino acids.